Shown below are 3 T cell receptor beta chains from a single sample sequenced in a study of CD4 T cells in relation to SARS-CoV-2 and coronaviruses. The protocol was immunoSEQ multiplex PCR, while the TCRdb copy is restricted to in-frame clones and leaves out a portion. Of about 29,000 clones listed, about two thirds are singletons. Before the COVID-19 pandemic, during about 2010-2018, CD4+ T cells were taken from unexposed donors. CD4+ T cells were isolated from the cells after nine to eleven days of culture. These receptors lack a known antigen. The sample taken for sequencing was CD4+ T cells from PBMCs, cultured in vitro. The receptors here all came from a human donor in good health.

The rearrangement links TRBV6-2 or TRBV6-3 to TRBJ2-1, with unresolved D. The germline V gene encodes CDR1 MNHEY and CDR2 SVGEGT. The CDR3 extends over 12 amino acids. Trimming left V 2 bases short and J 7 bases short, with 6 bases between. DNA for the CDR3: TGTGCCAGCAGTTACGGAGAGAATGAGCAGTTCTTC. This translates into CASSYGENEQFF.

The sample holds a few counts of this clone. This sample includes further DNA sequences coding for the same CDR3. V gene TRBV2 combines with J gene TRBJ2-5; D remains unclear. Between the trimmed V and J ends, which lost 1 base and 6 bases, there was a span of 0 bases. Germline V gene sequence: CDR1 SNHLY, CDR2 FYNNEI. The CDR3 contains 10 residues. The CDR3 coding sequence is TGTGCCAGCAGTGAAGAGACCCAGTACTTC. Encoded protein: CASSEETQYF.

This chain links TRBV19 with TRBJ1-5; D remains unclear. Germline V CDR1 and CDR2: LNHDA, SQIVND (reference sequence). Trimming stripped 5 bases from V and 3 bases from J, with 8 bases between. The CDR3 contains 13 residues. The DNA of the CDR3 is TGTGCCAGTAGTCCCCAGCACAATCAGCCCCAGCATTTT. Protein product: CASSPQHNQPQHF.